The source of this T cell receptor (beta chain) is a study of CD8 T cells in Susac syndrome. TCR beta sequencing was performed on blood CD8+ and CD4+ T cells. The multiple sclerosis control cohort comprised treatment-naive individuals presenting with stable or active relapsing-remitting disease. With random hexamers, reverse transcription was performed on about 0.5 to 1 ug of RNA. The method of amplification for TCR beta CDR3 was immunoSEQ multiplex PCR, covering 54 Vbeta and 13 Jbeta. TCRdb itself ran the immunoSEQ multiplex PCR reads through MiXCR, one entry per CDR3 protein. The sample records a few hundred thousand distinct CDR3 sequences, around 90% being singletons. The CDR3 has 12 amino acids. Germline CDR1 and CDR2: SQVTM and ANQGSEA. Trimming took 5 bases from V and 4 from J, leaving 10 bases between them.

J is TRBJ2-3 and V is TRBV29-1, with unresolved D. Source material: CD4+ T cells from PBMCs. The TCR comes from a human donor with multiple sclerosis. The CDR3 reads CSVSQPPDTQYF. The CDR3 DNA reads TGCAGCGTTTCTCAGCCCCCAGATACGCAGTATTTT.